This T cell receptor (beta chain) was obtained from a study of blood T cell repertoires in COVID-19. CDR1 is LNHDA and CDR2 is SQIVND in the germline V gene (reference sequence). The length of the CDR3 is 14 residues. The V gene lost 6 bases and the J gene lost 4 bases, with 15 bases spanning the gap. TCRdb's table, derived via immunoSEQ multiplex PCR, lists solely in-frame clones and lacks some. The repertoire has a few hundred thousand clones, 84% of them found once; the top ten carry approximately 9%. The sequenced material came from peripheral blood. The genes are TRBV19 and TRBJ2-5; perhaps TRBD1 as D (7 bases). The source is a human donor in a cohort sampled during active COVID-19. DNA for the CDR3: TGTGCCAGTAGCACCCACAGGGGAGGAGAGACCCAGTACTTC. Translated: CASSTHRGGETQYF.